These 2 T cell receptor beta chains came from one sample sequenced in a study of T cells in women clearing cervical HPV infection. Using immunoSEQ multiplex PCR, the repertoire was profiled, and TCRdb retains in-frame clones only, with some absent. The sample has approximately 49,000 clones, and its top ten clones hold about 1.5%. The source material was blood buffy coat. Receptors were obtained from a woman aged 18 to 75 with a cervical HPV16 infection that either progressed to CIN3+ or cleared (not recorded which).

Details on this clone: The read stops 3 residues short of the end of the CDR3; the missing end is completed from the germline J gene. This rearrangement joins TRBV29-1 to TRBJ1-4, with D possibly matching TRBD1 (6 bases). The V gene's germline CDR1 is SQVTM and CDR2 ANQGSEA. The CDR3 is 12 amino acids. Trimming stripped 7 bases from V and 8 bases from J, with 14 bases between. The CDR3 sequence is CSGLGGAEKLFF. The sequenced CDR3 bases are TGCAGCGGCCTTGGGGGGGCGGAAAAA.

Turning to this clone: The read is 3 residues too short to cover the CDR3 end, so that end is filled in from the germline J gene. The chain carries TRBV20-1 and TRBJ2-3; 9 nucleotides align to TRBD2. J gave up 1 base and V 2 bases, and 4 bases lay outside the gene matches. CDR3 length: 15 amino acids. Germline V CDR1 and CDR2: DFQATT, SNEGSKA (reference sequence). The sequenced part of the CDR3 DNA is TGCAGTGCTAGAATAGCGGGAGAAGGCACAGATACG. Translated: CSARIAGEGTDT. The CDR3 as a whole reads CSARIAGEGTDTQYF.